The 9 T cell receptor beta chains reported below all come from one sample, sequenced in a study of blood T cells in healthy people across ages. Through a sample-barcoded 5' primer and a J-beta primer mix, a second PCR was run for about 6 to 11 cycles. TCRdb itself ran the 5' RACE reads through MiXCR, one entry per CDR3 protein. Here the sample spans 850,000 to 950,000 distinct CDR3 sequences, 25% to 30% being singletons. Material: blood. Receptor source: an elderly woman in good health.

This chain uses TRBV11-2 with TRBJ2-1; D is unclear. The CDR3 is 14 residues long. V lost 2 bases and J 7 bases, leaving 12 bases between the germline ends. Germline V lookup: CDR1 SGHAT, CDR2 FQNNGV. The chain's CDR3 is CASSLYTTGNEQFF. In DNA, the CDR3 is TGTGCCAGCAGCTTATATACGACGGGTAATGAGCAGTTCTTC.

The chain joins TRBV30 to TRBJ2-1, with D maybe TRBD2 (6 bases). Germline V gives CDR1 GTSNPN, CDR2 SVGIG (reference sequence). Trimming pared 1 base from V and 4 bases from J, leaving 11 bases between. The CDR3 has 14 residues. The CDR3 DNA follows: TGTGCCTGGAGTGCGACTAGTGGGTACAATGAGCAGTTCTTC. The encoded protein is CAWSATSGYNEQFF.

This clonotype was detected ten times or more. The chain couples TRBV24-1 to TRBJ2-3; 7 positions agree with TRBD2. The length of the CDR3 is 14 residues. Germline V lookup: CDR1 KGHDR, CDR2 SFDVKD. The junction had 2 bases not matched to a gene; V was cut back by 2 bases and J by 4 bases. This CDR3 is CATSDSTSPDTQYF. The CDR3 bases are TGTGCCACCAGTGATTCGACTAGCCCAGATACGCAGTATTTT.

In the case of this clonotype: Given a much more abundant clone one base away, this may be a read error. The V gene is TRBV7-2, the J gene TRBJ2-5; D unresolved. The DNA matches TRBJ2-1 better at its end, which makes the J call doubtful. Germline loops: CDR1 SGHTA, CDR2 FQGNSA. The CDR3 loop spans 15 amino acids. CDR3 in amino acids: CASSLQPRNQETQFF. The DNA for the CDR3 is TGTGCCAGCAGCTTACAACCGAGGAACCAAGAGACCCAGTTCTTC.

This clonotype occurred many times. This chain uses TRBV15 with TRBJ1-2, with D possibly TRBD1 on 6 matching bases. Trimming stripped 1 base from V and 0 bases from J, with 12 bases between. From germline, CDR1 is LNHNV and CDR2 YYDKDF (reference sequence). The CDR3 has 16 amino acids. This chain's CDR3 is CATSRGTGDTNYGYTF. The DNA for the CDR3 is TGTGCCACCAGCAGAGGAACGGGGGACACTAACTATGGCTACACCTTC.

In this sample, this clonotype turned up many times. The chain links TRBV7-9 to TRBJ2-3; D is unresolved. The CDR3 has 14 residues. Germline V gene data show CDR1 as SEHNR and CDR2 as FQNEAQ (reference sequence). The V and J ends lost 2 bases and 6 bases respectively, with 12 bases between them. The CDR3 region is CASSLITTRDTQYF. CDR3 bases: TGTGCCAGCAGCTTAATAACGACGAGGGATACGCAGTATTTT.

This clonotype has only one observation. The chain recombines TRBV4-3 with TRBJ2-7, with D possibly matching TRBD2 (6 bases). CDR3 size: 16 residues. Germline V gene lookup returns CDR1 LGHNA and CDR2 YSLEER. The germline V and J ends were trimmed by 0 bases and 2 bases, with 14 bases remaining between them. The CDR3 loop is CASSQENRERTYEQYF. CDR3 DNA sequence: TGCGCCAGCAGCCAAGAAAATCGGGAGAGAACCTACGAGCAGTACTTC.

This chain links TRBV5-1 with TRBJ2-5; D tentatively reads TRBD1 or TRBD2 (5 bases each). Germline CDR1 is SGHRS and CDR2 is YFSETQ. Trimming took 0 bases from V and 5 from J, leaving 14 bases between them. The CDR3 is 15 residues long. As DNA, the CDR3 is TGCGCCAGCAGCTTGGGGGACGCCGCCACGGAGACCCAGTACTTC. Amino acid sequence: CASSLGDAATETQYF.

The chain has TRBV5-8 and TRBJ2-5, with 11 bases that match TRBD2. This CDR3 comprises 15 residues. Per the germline V gene, CDR1 is SGHTS and CDR2 is YDEGEE. The V and J ends lost 6 bases and 5 bases, in that order; junction bases with no gene match: 9. CDR3 coding DNA: TGTGCCAGCACCCTGGAGTCTAGCGGGGGGGAGACCCAGTACTTC. Translating gives CASTLESSGGETQYF.